This T cell receptor beta chain was sequenced during a study of T cell responses to AZD1222 COVID-19 vaccine. Here immunoSEQ multiplex PCR was the method, and the copy in TCRdb shows in-frame clones only, minus some. The table includes about 39,000 clones, about 91% detected once. General observations from the study: Donors were chiefly white British, with a greater number of females, and clonal diversity was perhaps underestimated. Spike was spanned by vaccine-associated CD4 TCRs, with dominance at 160-218 and 743-854. Of spike-specific TCRs, nearly half reportedly target regions left unmutated in variants. Baseline antibody screening turned up just a handful of seropositive AZD1222 recipients.

This CDR3 spans 14 amino acids. Trimming removed 3 bases at V and 5 bases at J, with 16 bases between. Germline V CDR1 and CDR2: GTSNPN, SVGIG (reference sequence). About this clone: Its cognate antigen is unknown.

The receptor comes from an adult who received the AZD1222 COVID-19 vaccine. Specimen: peripheral blood, collected 28 days after the second AZD1222 dose. The chain is built from TRBV30 and TRBJ2-5; the D is unclear. The CDR3 nucleotides read TGTGCCTGGAGCTCCCTTCGCTTGGGGGAGACCCAGTACTTC. Protein: CAWSSLRLGETQYF.